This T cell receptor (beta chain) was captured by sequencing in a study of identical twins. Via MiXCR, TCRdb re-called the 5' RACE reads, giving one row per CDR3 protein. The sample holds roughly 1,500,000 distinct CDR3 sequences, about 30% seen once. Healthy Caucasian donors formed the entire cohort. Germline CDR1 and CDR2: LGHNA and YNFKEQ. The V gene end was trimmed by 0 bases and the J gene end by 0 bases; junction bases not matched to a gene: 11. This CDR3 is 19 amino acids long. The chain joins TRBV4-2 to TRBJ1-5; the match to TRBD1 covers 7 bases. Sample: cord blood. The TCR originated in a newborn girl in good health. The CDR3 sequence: CASSQDTGTASYSNQPQHF. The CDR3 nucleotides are TGTGCCAGCAGCCAAGATACAGGGACAGCCAGCTATAGCAATCAGCCCCAGCATTTT.